Below, one TCR beta chain is given with its context. The CDR3 consists of 15 residues. V dropped 5 bases and J dropped 3; count of bases not matched to a gene: 4. This specimen comes from a study of identical twins. TCRdb reanalysed the 5' RACE reads using MiXCR and keeps one entry per CDR3 protein. Of 200,000 to 300,000 distinct CDR3 sequences in the sample, over 9.5% were seen once. Source material: memory T cells sorted from blood. V is TRBV12-3 or TRBV12-4 and J is TRBJ2-2, with 9 bases fitting TRBD1. The clonotype was recovered from a man over 45 in good health. The CDR3 DNA reads as TGTGCCAGCAGTCCTGGACAGGGGTACACCGGGGAGCTGTTTTTT. Protein: CASSPGQGYTGELFF.